This T cell receptor beta chain was profiled in a study of vaccination and CD4 T cells after COVID-19. Study-level background: Six males and four females, two Hispanic, made up the convalescents. A median of around 70 days (range 14 to 241) separated dose two from the taking of post-vaccine samples.

Regarding this clonotype: Its target is unknown.

The V gene end was trimmed by 5 bases and the J gene end by 4 bases; junction bases not matched to a gene: 4. The CDR3 is 13 residues long. Germline assignment: CDR1 MNHNS and CDR2 SASEGT. Noted treatment: approximately 9-day PBMC culture with coronavirus spike peptide pools or control peptides (ViraFEST assay). All positive PCR tests were dated between March and December 2020, predating US Alpha, Beta and Delta variants. Cultured CD4+ T-cell DNA underwent Oncomine TCR Beta short-read sequencing. Scientists extracted genomic DNA from CD4+ T cells grown in culture. TCRdb recomputed calls from the PCR reads with MiXCR, one row per CDR3 protein. The sample shows roughly 14,000 distinct CDR3 sequences, approximately 51% of them seen only once.

This clonotype originated in a human donor with COVID-19. The starting material was cultured CD4+ T cells from blood, obtained after SARS-CoV-2 vaccination. This chain connects TRBV6-1 to TRBJ2-7; 8 nucleotides agree with TRBD1. The CDR3 sequence: CASSKDRVYEQYF. The DNA of the CDR3 is TGTGCCAGCAGTAAGGACAGGGTTTACGAGCAGTACTTC.